The 19 T cell receptor beta chains listed next were all sequenced from one sample in a study of CD8+ T cells in alopecia areata. cDNA serving as the sequencing template came from extracted, reverse transcribed RNA. Libraries were prepared by immunoSEQ multiplex PCR; TCRdb keeps only in-frame clonotypes and omits some of them. The sample contains under 150,000 clones, approximately 85% of which appear only once. Stated treatment: oral pan-JAK inhibitor, 5-10 mg twice daily. Specimen: CD8+ T cells sorted from blood, collected at week 4, from a patient treated with tofacitinib. The receptors originated from a human donor with alopecia areata.

The rearrangement uses TRBV10-3 and TRBJ1-1; D is perhaps TRBD1 (5 bases). Trimming shortened V by 2 bases and J by 1 base, and 8 bases separated the two germline ends. This CDR3 is 14 amino acids long. Germline loops: CDR1 ENHRY, CDR2 SYGVKD. CDR3 residues: CAISEPGWNTEAFF. The DNA of the CDR3 is TGTGCCATCAGTGAGCCAGGGTGGAACACTGAAGCTTTCTTT.

This rearrangement joins TRBV4-2 to TRBJ2-7; 9 nucleotides match TRBD1. Losses at the gene ends were 2 bases for V and 4 bases for J; bases not matched to a gene: 9. The CDR3 has 16 amino acids. Germline loops: CDR1 LGHNA, CDR2 YNFKEQ. CDR3 sequence (DNA): TGTGCCAGCAGCCAAAATGGGGACAGGGCGTTATACGAGCAGTACTTC. Translation: CASSQNGDRALYEQYF.

The rearrangement joins TRBV5-5 to TRBJ2-1; D call uncertain. The CDR3 is 14 amino acids. V shed 2 bases and J shed 4 bases, with 10 bases lying between them. Per germline, CDR1 SGHKS and CDR2 YYEKEE (reference sequence). The CDR3 loop is CASSLLTVYNEQFF. The CDR3 DNA reads as TGTGCCAGCAGCTTATTAACAGTTTACAATGAGCAGTTCTTC. Complete variable domain (other parts from reference TRBV5-5 and TRBJ2-1): DAGVTQSPTHLIKTRGQQVTLRCSPISGHKSVSWYQQVLGQGPQFIFQYYEKEERGRGNFPDRFSARQFPNYSSELNVNALLLGDSALYLCASSLLTVYNEQFFGPGTRLTVL.

The J gene is TRBJ2-7, the V gene TRBV7-9; D is perhaps TRBD1 (5 bases). From germline, CDR1 is SEHNR and CDR2 FQNEAQ (reference sequence). The CDR3 is made up of 12 amino acids. The V end lost 5 bases, the J end lost 6 bases, and 11 bases lay between the germline ends. Here the CDR3 reads CASSAQGSEQYF. DNA for the CDR3: TGTGCCAGCAGCGCCCAGGGTTCCGAGCAGTACTTC.

The chain links TRBV7-2 to TRBJ2-7, with D possibly TRBD2 on 5 matching bases. Looked up from germline, CDR1 is SGHTA and CDR2 is FQGNSA. Trimming stripped 3 bases from V and 4 bases from J, with 13 bases between. CDR3 length equals 14 residues. The CDR3 nucleotides read TGTGCCAGCAGCTTTGGTGGAGGAGATTACGAGCAGTACTTC. Protein sequence: CASSFGGGDYEQYF.

V usage is TRBV9 and J usage is TRBJ1-6; D is perhaps TRBD1 (5 bases). Trimming pared 5 bases from V and 4 bases from J, leaving 10 bases between. The CDR3 is 14 amino acids. Germline V gene data show CDR1 as SGDLS and CDR2 as YYNGEE. The CDR3, as DNA: TGTGCCAGCAGTGGAGACAGATATAATTCACCCCTCCACTTT. It translates to CASSGDRYNSPLHF.

This clone was counted a few times. The chain is built from TRBV21-1 and TRBJ2-7; the D call in the table, TRBD1, was not verified against the DNA. TRBV21-1 is a pseudogene. This CDR3 region has 14 residues. The CDR3 DNA follows: TGTGCCAGCGGTGGGACAGGTACCCCAGGGGAGCAGTACTTC. This translates into CASGGTGTPGEQYF.

V and J are TRBV27 and TRBJ2-5; the D is unclear. The V gene lost 5 bases and the J gene lost 5 bases, with 15 bases spanning the gap. The CDR3 runs 14 residues. Germline lookup yields CDR1 MNHEY and CDR2 SMNVEV (reference sequence). CDR3 DNA sequence: TGTGCCAGCAGTCCCTCCACGGGCCTGGAGACCCAGTACTTC. This encodes CASSPSTGLETQYF.

CDR3 nucleotide sequence: TGTGCCAGCAGTAAAAGCACGTTGACCACTGAAGCTTTCTTT. Translating it yields CASSKSTLTTEAFF. The chain carries TRBV6-1 and TRBJ1-1; D unclear. V was trimmed by 5 bases and J by 4 bases, leaving 14 bases between them. The CDR3 totals 14 residues. Germline assignment: CDR1 MNHNS and CDR2 SASEGT.

The J gene is TRBJ2-1, the V gene TRBV6-5; TRBD2 matches 10 bases. Germline values: CDR1 MNHEY, CDR2 SVGAGI. The CDR3 has 15 residues. J gave up 8 bases and V 5 bases, and 9 bases lay outside the gene matches. The CDR3 protein is CASSALAGEFDEQFF. The DNA for the CDR3 is TGTGCCAGCAGTGCCCTAGCGGGGGAATTCGATGAGCAGTTCTTC.

The rearrangement uses TRBV4-3 and TRBJ2-5, with D perhaps TRBD1 (7 bases). CDR1 and CDR2 (germline): LGHNA, YSLEER. This CDR3 is 15 amino acids long. V shed 1 base and J shed 5 bases, with 14 bases lying between them. The CDR3 coding sequence is TGCGCCAGCAGCCAAGGGACAGGCCGGGGGGAGACCCAGTACTTC. Amino acid sequence: CASSQGTGRGETQYF.

The chain combines TRBV27 with TRBJ2-7; TRBD2 might be the D (6 bases). CDR1 and CDR2 from the germline V gene are MNHEY and SMNVEV (reference sequence). Trimming removed 5 bases from V and 5 bases from J, with 16 bases in between. This CDR3 has 14 amino acids. CDR3 sequence (DNA): TGTGCCAGCAGTCCGACCGGGAGTTCCCACGAGCAGTACTTC. It specifies CASSPTGSSHEQYF.

The chain links TRBV7-8 to TRBJ2-7; 8 positions match TRBD2. There are 15 residues in the CDR3. V lost 5 bases, J lost 3 bases, and 9 bases stayed unmatched. CDR1 SGHVS and CDR2 FQNEAQ come from the germline V gene. The CDR3 loop reads CASSLSAGGNYEQYF. CDR3 in DNA: TGTGCCAGCAGCCTCAGCGCGGGGGGTAACTACGAGCAGTACTTC.

This chain links TRBV6-5 with TRBJ2-1; D is perhaps TRBD1 or TRBD2 (5 bases each). In germline, CDR1 is MNHEY, CDR2 SVGAGI. V was pared by 5 bases and J by 5 bases, with 13 bases between. The CDR3 runs to 14 residues. The CDR3 coding sequence is TGTGCCAGCAGTCCAGGGAGATGGAACAATGAGCAGTTCTTC. Amino acids: CASSPGRWNNEQFF.

This clone was seen only once. V is TRBV29-1 and J is TRBJ2-2; D is possibly TRBD1 (5 bases). V gave up 5 bases and J gave up 1 base, with 8 bases separating them. This CDR3 contains 13 residues. Per germline, CDR1 SQVTM and CDR2 ANQGSEA. CDR3 sequence reads: CSVPQGNTGELFF. The CDR3 nucleotides are TGCAGCGTTCCCCAGGGGAACACCGGGGAGCTGTTTTTT.

The genes are TRBV29-1 and TRBJ2-3; 9 bases are shared with TRBD2. The germline V gene encodes CDR1 SQVTM and CDR2 ANQGSEA. The junction had 10 bases not matched to a gene; V was cut back by 1 base and J by 5 bases. The CDR3 is made up of 16 amino acids. In DNA form, the CDR3 reads TGCAGCGTTGAAGGCCTCGGCGGGGGGGCAGGAGATACGCAGTATTTT. This translates into CSVEGLGGGAGDTQYF.

The V call is TRBV7-8, the J call TRBJ1-6; D ambiguous. V lost 2 bases and J 5 bases, leaving 13 bases between the germline ends. CDR1 SGHVS and CDR2 FQNEAQ come from the germline V gene. This CDR3 is built from 16 residues. The CDR3 sequence is CASSLSLLGDNSPLHF. The DNA of the CDR3 is TGTGCCAGCAGCTTATCACTCCTGGGCGATAATTCACCCCTCCACTTT.

This clone was counted a single time. The chain couples TRBV7-9 to TRBJ2-4, with D perhaps being TRBD1 or TRBD2 (5 bases each). The V gene lost 5 bases and the J gene lost 5 bases, with 16 bases spanning the gap. From germline, CDR1 is SEHNR and CDR2 FQNEAQ (reference sequence). The CDR3 covers 15 residues. The CDR3 region is CASSHLGEGENIQYF. In nucleotides, the CDR3 is TGTGCCAGCAGCCACCTCGGGGAAGGGGAAAACATTCAGTACTTC.

V and J are TRBV6-6 and TRBJ2-1; TRBD2 might be the D (7 bases). This CDR3 is built from 13 residues. Trimming shortened V by 5 bases and J by 8 bases, and 13 bases separated the two germline ends. Germline V gene lookup returns CDR1 MNHNY and CDR2 SVGAGI (reference sequence). As DNA, the CDR3 is TGTGCCAGCAGTAACGGGGGGCCAGATGAGCAGTTCTTC. Its protein product is CASSNGGPDEQFF.